A single sample is the source of the 28 T cell receptor beta chains below, sequenced in a study of T cells in localized non-small cell lung cancer. Using immunoSEQ multiplex PCR, the repertoire was profiled, and TCRdb retains in-frame clones only, with some absent. The sample holds about 52,000 clones, roughly 90% seen once. The sequenced sample was peripheral blood, obtained before any cancer treatment. These receptors were collected from a male donor at least 60 years old with stage III squamous cell lung carcinoma.

The genes are TRBV7-2 and TRBJ1-1; tentatively, D is TRBD1 (5 bases). With 5 bases removed from V and 6 bases from J, the gap between germline ends came to 13 bases. The CDR3 runs 13 residues. CDR1 SGHTA and CDR2 FQGNSA come from the germline V gene. The CDR3 bases are TGTGCCAGCAGCCCGAGGGGAGGTCCTGAAGCTTTCTTT. Translation: CASSPRGGPEAFF.

The chain carries TRBV2 and TRBJ2-7; possibly TRBD2 for D (5 bases). The CDR3 length is 12 residues. The germline V gene has CDR1 SNHLY and CDR2 FYNNEI. V was pared by 7 bases and J by 3 bases, with 10 bases between. CDR3 in amino acids: CASMRAVYEQYF. The CDR3 coding sequence is TGTGCCAGCATGAGGGCCGTCTACGAGCAGTACTTC.

The chain combines TRBV6-1 with TRBJ2-1; 10 nucleotides align to TRBD1. This CDR3 comprises 15 residues. Trimming at V came to 2 bases and at J to 7 bases, leaving 5 bases not matched to a gene. CDR1 and CDR2 from the germline V gene are MNHNS and SASEGT. The CDR3, as DNA: TGTGCCAGCAGTGAATGGGGACAGGGGTCGAATGAGCAGTTCTTC. This codes for CASSEWGQGSNEQFF.

V gene TRBV5-1 combines with J gene TRBJ2-1; 7 bases are shared with TRBD1. The V and J ends lost 4 bases and 8 bases, in that order; junction bases with no gene match: 9. The CDR3 is 14 residues long. Germline V gene data show CDR1 as SGHRS and CDR2 as YFSETQ. CDR3 DNA sequence: TGCGCCAGCAGCCCCGGACAGGATGAGGATGAGCAGTTCTTC. Residues: CASSPGQDEDEQFF.

The chain employs TRBV7-2 and TRBJ1-4, with TRBD1 matching over 9 bases. CDR1 is SGHTA and CDR2 is FQGNSA in the germline V gene. The CDR3 is 14 amino acids. The ends lost 5 bases at V and 11 bases at J; junction bases unmatched: 9. The CDR3, as DNA: TGTGCCAGCAGCCAGGGACAGGGAGAACAGAAACTGTTTTTT. Translation: CASSQGQGEQKLFF.

A few counts support this clone. The chain is built from TRBV27 and TRBJ1-1, with 10 bases identical to TRBD1. The germline V gene has CDR1 MNHEY and CDR2 SMNVEV (reference sequence). The CDR3 contains 14 residues. V shed 6 bases, J shed 10 bases, and the junction held 11 bases outside the gene matches. CDR3 in amino acids: CASRRQGAQVGAFF. As DNA, the CDR3 is TGTGCCAGCAGGCGACAGGGGGCGCAGGTTGGAGCTTTCTTT.

This clone appeared once. The gene calls are TRBV11-2 and TRBJ2-6; D tentatively fits TRBD1 or TRBD2 (6 bases each). Germline V lookup: CDR1 SGHAT, CDR2 FQNNGV. This CDR3 is built from 18 residues. Trimming took off 5 bases at V and 0 bases at J, with 17 bases between the two ends. The CDR3 sequence: CASSQRWGASSGANVLTF. Here the CDR3 DNA reads TGTGCCAGCAGCCAAAGATGGGGGGCAAGCTCTGGGGCCAACGTCCTGACTTTC. The full variable domain, rest sourced from reference TRBV11-2 and TRBJ2-6, is EAGVAQSPRYKIIEKRQSVAFWCNPISGHATLYWYQQILGQGPKLLIQFQNNGVVDDSQLPKDRFSAERLKGVDSTLKIQPAKLEDSAVYLCASSQRWGASSGANVLTFGAGSRLTVL.

The chain employs TRBV5-4 and TRBJ2-3; D is ambiguous. CDR3 length equals 15 residues. The V end was cut by 2 bases, the J end by 2 bases, with 12 bases between. CDR1 and CDR2 from the germline V gene are SGHNT and YYREEE (reference sequence). The CDR3 DNA follows: TGTGCCAGCAGCTTAGGGCAGGCCTCCACAGATACGCAGTATTTT. Amino acid sequence: CASSLGQASTDTQYF.

This clone has a single count. This chain uses TRBV7-6 with TRBJ1-3, with D hard to call. This CDR3 comprises 13 residues. Deletions cut 4 bases from V and 3 bases from J, with 7 bases between. Germline values: CDR1 SGHVS, CDR2 FNYEAQ. The CDR3 DNA is TGTGCCAGCAGCTCCGCGGGTGGAAACACCATATATTTT. Residues: CASSSAGGNTIYF.

This clone was seen more than once but under ten times. The V call is TRBV29-1, the J call TRBJ1-1, with D possibly being TRBD1 (5 bases). The germline V gene has CDR1 SQVTM and CDR2 ANQGSEA. This CDR3 has 13 amino acids. Trimming pared 7 bases from V and 5 bases from J, leaving 17 bases between. CDR3 loop: CSAAVGASTEAFF. The CDR3 coding sequence is TGCAGCGCCGCTGTAGGGGCGTCGACTGAAGCTTTCTTT. Drawing the rest from reference TRBV29-1 and TRBJ1-1, the complete variable domain is SAVISQKPSRDICQRGTSLTIQCQVDSQVTMMFWYRQQPGQSLTLIATANQGSEATYESGFVIDKFPISRPNLTFSTLTVSNMSPEDSSIYLCSAAVGASTEAFFGQGTRLTVV.

This chain joins TRBV7-2 and TRBJ2-5; maybe TRBD1 (6 bases). Germline lookup yields CDR1 SGHTA and CDR2 FQGNSA. The V gene lost 3 bases and the J gene lost 0 bases, with 8 bases spanning the gap. CDR3 length: 14 amino acids. The CDR3 DNA is TGTGCCAGCAGCTTTCACAGGGACCAAGAGACCCAGTACTTC. This sequence encodes CASSFHRDQETQYF.

The chain employs TRBV30 and TRBJ2-7; 8 nucleotides line up with TRBD1. This CDR3 comprises 12 residues. Germline CDR1 GTSNPN, CDR2 SVGIG (reference sequence). Germline trimming cut 5 bases from V and 6 bases from J; bases unmatched to any gene: 6. The CDR3 here is CAWAQGAAEQYF. CDR3 DNA sequence: TGTGCCTGGGCGCAGGGGGCGGCCGAGCAGTACTTC.

The V and J genes are TRBV11-1 and TRBJ2-1; a weak D match, TRBD1 (5 bases). Trimming removed 5 bases from V and 0 bases from J, with 17 bases in between. Germline V gives CDR1 SGHAT, CDR2 FQDESV (reference sequence). The CDR3 is 17 amino acids. The CDR3 coding sequence is TGTGCCAGCAGCCTCTCACAGGTGGGCAGCTCCTACAATGAGCAGTTCTTC. Protein: CASSLSQVGSSYNEQFF.

V and J are TRBV4-3 and TRBJ2-2, with D possibly matching TRBD2 (6 bases). The germline V gene has CDR1 LGHNA and CDR2 YSLEER. The CDR3 length is 16 residues. Trimming shortened V by 4 bases and J by 5 bases, and 17 bases separated the two germline ends. The CDR3 coding sequence is TGCGCCAGCAGCCGGGGCAGGTCCCGGGGGACCGGGGAGCTGTTTTTT. As protein: CASSRGRSRGTGELFF.

J is TRBJ1-2 and V is TRBV12-5; 7 bases match TRBD1. Germline CDR1 and CDR2: LGHNT and FRNRAP. The CDR3 is 14 amino acids. The ends lost 5 bases at V and 5 bases at J; junction bases unmatched: 8. The chain's CDR3 is CASGPGDSLYGYTF. In DNA form, the CDR3 reads TGTGCTAGTGGTCCCGGGGACAGTTTGTATGGCTACACCTTC.

This rearrangement joins TRBV10-2 to TRBJ1-1, with D unresolved. The CDR3 loop spans 13 amino acids. The germline CDR1 and CDR2 sequences are WSHSY and SAAADI. V was shortened by 3 bases and J by 4 bases, with 9 bases between the two germline ends. The CDR3 DNA reads TGCGCCAGCAGTGAACAGCGGGGCACTGAAGCTTTCTTT. Translation: CASSEQRGTEAFF.

The chain links TRBV30 to TRBJ2-7; a possible D gene is TRBD1 (6 bases). With 2 bases removed from V and 1 base from J, the gap between germline ends came to 9 bases. This CDR3 has 13 residues. The germline V gene has CDR1 GTSNPN and CDR2 SVGIG (reference sequence). The CDR3 here is CAWSPGVSYEQYF. DNA for the CDR3: TGTGCCTGGAGTCCAGGGGTATCCTACGAGCAGTACTTC.

V gene TRBV19 combines with J gene TRBJ1-5; the D gene is possibly TRBD1 (5 bases). The CDR3 consists of 14 residues. Germline V gene lookup returns CDR1 LNHDA and CDR2 SQIVND (reference sequence). V lost 3 bases, J lost 7 bases, and 13 bases lay in between. The CDR3 sequence is CASSIDQGGQPQHF. In nucleotides, the CDR3 is TGTGCCAGTAGTATTGACCAGGGCGGCCAGCCCCAGCATTTT.

Written as DNA, the CDR3 is TGTGCCAGCAGCTTCAACCGGGACAGGTCGTCCTACACCTTC. This codes for CASSFNRDRSSYTF. The chain employs TRBV5-4 and TRBJ1-2, with TRBD1 identical over 8 bases. The CDR3 has 14 residues. With 2 bases clipped from V and 10 bases from J, the junction kept 10 bases outside the gene matches. CDR1 and CDR2 from the germline V gene are SGHNT and YYREEE (reference sequence).

The sample holds one count of this clone. The chain has TRBV27 and TRBJ1-1; D might be TRBD1 (5 bases). The CDR3 has 12 amino acids. From germline, CDR1 is MNHEY and CDR2 SMNVEV (reference sequence). The V and J ends lost 4 bases and 11 bases respectively, with 14 bases between them. CDR3 amino acids: CASSSGAVGAFF. In DNA form, the CDR3 reads TGTGCCAGCAGTTCCGGGGCCGTGGGGGCTTTCTTT.

This clone came up once. The chain combines TRBV30 with TRBJ1-2; TRBD1 matches at 9 bases. Per the germline V gene, CDR1 is GTSNPN and CDR2 is SVGIG (reference sequence). The CDR3 has 13 residues. V lost 2 bases and J lost 12; bases outside the gene matches: 10. CDR3 protein: CAWSNRDRASDTF. The CDR3 DNA is TGTGCCTGGAGTAACCGGGACAGGGCCAGCGACACCTTC.

This clone was seen once. This chain uses TRBV7-9 with TRBJ1-3; D remains unclear. This CDR3 spans 14 amino acids. The V gene lost 3 bases and the J gene lost 3 bases, with 9 bases spanning the gap. CDR1 SEHNR and CDR2 FQNEAQ come from the germline V gene (reference sequence). The CDR3 nucleotides are TGTGCCAGCAGCTTGGAAGGGCATGGAAACACCATATATTTT. Translated, it gives CASSLEGHGNTIYF.

The chain links TRBV7-2 to TRBJ2-1; D may correspond to TRBD1 or TRBD2 (5 bases each). V was shortened by 5 bases and J by 1 base, with 15 bases between the two germline ends. This CDR3 has 16 residues. Germline lookup yields CDR1 SGHTA and CDR2 FQGNSA. As DNA, the CDR3 is TGTGCCAGCAGCCCAGACGGGGCTAGGTCCTACAATGAGCAGTTCTTC. It encodes CASSPDGARSYNEQFF.

This clone has only one observation. The chain joins TRBV4-1 to TRBJ2-7; 10 positions match TRBD1. Germline V lookup: CDR1 MGHRA, CDR2 YSYEKL. V lost 2 bases to trimming and J lost 6 bases; unmatched junction nucleotides: 13. This CDR3 is 17 amino acids long. CDR3 bases: TGCGCCAGCAGCCAACCCGCTCCGGGACAGGGGCGCTTCGAGCAGTACTTC. Translating it yields CASSQPAPGQGRFEQYF.

The V gene is TRBV27, the J gene TRBJ1-2, with 10 bases lining up with TRBD1. V was pared by 5 bases and J by 7 bases, with 4 bases of the junction left unmatched. The CDR3 has 13 residues. In germline, CDR1 is MNHEY, CDR2 SMNVEV (reference sequence). CDR3 amino acids: CASSRDRGSGYTF. In nucleotides, the CDR3 is TGTGCCAGCAGTCGGGACAGGGGAAGTGGCTACACCTTC.

The rearrangement links TRBV15 to TRBJ2-2; a possible D gene is TRBD2 (6 bases). This CDR3 contains 16 residues. Looked up from germline, CDR1 is LNHNV and CDR2 is YYDKDF (reference sequence). V was shortened by 1 base and J by 1 base, with 10 bases between the two germline ends. This CDR3 is CATSRGGGVNTGELFF. In nucleotides, the CDR3 is TGTGCCACCAGCAGAGGTGGCGGGGTGAACACCGGGGAGCTGTTTTTT.

This sequence joins TRBV9 and TRBJ1-3; TRBD1 agrees at 10 bases. CDR1 is SGDLS and CDR2 is YYNGEE in the germline V gene. V was clipped by 0 bases and J by 4 bases; unmatched bases: 7. The CDR3 has 17 residues. The CDR3 DNA reads TGTGCCAGCAGCGTAGTTGGGACAGGGGTTGGAGGAAACACCATATATTTT. This encodes CASSVVGTGVGGNTIYF.

The chain links TRBV14 to TRBJ2-7; no reliable D call. From germline, CDR1 is SGHDN and CDR2 FVKESK. The CDR3 covers 12 residues. V lost 1 base, J lost 6 bases, and 7 bases lay in between. The CDR3 reads CASSQARLEQYF. Written as DNA, the CDR3 is TGTGCCAGCAGCCAAGCACGTCTCGAGCAGTACTTC.